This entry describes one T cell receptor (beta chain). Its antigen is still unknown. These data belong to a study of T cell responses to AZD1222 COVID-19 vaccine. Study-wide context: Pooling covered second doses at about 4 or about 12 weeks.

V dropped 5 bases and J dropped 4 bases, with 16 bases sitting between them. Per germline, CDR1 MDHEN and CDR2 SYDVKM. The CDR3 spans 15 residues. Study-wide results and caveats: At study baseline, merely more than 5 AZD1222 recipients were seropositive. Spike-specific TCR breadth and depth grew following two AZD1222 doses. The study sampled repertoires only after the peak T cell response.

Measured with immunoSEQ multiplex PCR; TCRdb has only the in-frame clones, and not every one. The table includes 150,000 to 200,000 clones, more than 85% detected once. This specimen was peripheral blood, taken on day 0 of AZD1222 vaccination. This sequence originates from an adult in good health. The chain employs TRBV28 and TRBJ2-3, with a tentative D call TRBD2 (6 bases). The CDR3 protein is CASSSGGVKADTQYF. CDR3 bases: TGTGCCAGCAGTAGCGGCGGGGTTAAAGCAGATACGCAGTATTTT.